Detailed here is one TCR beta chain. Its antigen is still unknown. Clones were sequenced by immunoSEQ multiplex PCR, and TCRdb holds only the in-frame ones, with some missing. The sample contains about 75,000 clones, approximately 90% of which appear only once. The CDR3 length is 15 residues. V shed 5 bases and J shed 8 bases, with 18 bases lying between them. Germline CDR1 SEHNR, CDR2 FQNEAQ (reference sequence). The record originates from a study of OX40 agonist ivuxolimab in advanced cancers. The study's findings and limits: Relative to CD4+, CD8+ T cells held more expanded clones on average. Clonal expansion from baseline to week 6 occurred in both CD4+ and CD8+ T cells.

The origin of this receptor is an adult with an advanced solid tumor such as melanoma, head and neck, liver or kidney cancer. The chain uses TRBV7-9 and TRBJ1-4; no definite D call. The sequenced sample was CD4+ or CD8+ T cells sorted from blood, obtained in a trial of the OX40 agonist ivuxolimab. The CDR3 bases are TGTGCCAGCAGCCCGATTCGACCCGTACGGGAAAAACTGTTTTTT. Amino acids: CASSPIRPVREKLFF.